This paragraph covers one T cell receptor beta chain sequence. Its target is not known. Germline lookup yields CDR1 DFQATT and CDR2 SNEGSKA (reference sequence). This CDR3 has 15 residues. The J segment lost 0 bases and the V segment lost 3 bases, leaving 4 bases of the junction unmatched. This sample is part of a study of T cells in Graves' hyperthyroidism and ophthalmopathy. For the study at large: Peripheral blood was secured at the point of initial diagnosis, before any treatment. General study results and limits: Ophthalmopathy was separated from stable hyperthyroidism by a 13 V-J model. Among thyroid clonotypes expanded above 0.001, most also appeared in blood.

Amplified TCR beta CDR3 regions came from RNA transcripts. An initial round of RT-PCR targeting the TCR CDR3 relied on the HTBI primer set. TCRdb itself ran the multiplex PCR reads through MiXCR, one entry per CDR3 protein. The table has 37,000 or so distinct CDR3 sequences, 52% seen once. This rearrangement joins TRBV20-1 to TRBJ2-3; 9 positions match TRBD1. The TCR comes from a man aged 35-49 years with Graves' ophthalmopathy. Sequenced input: blood. In DNA form, the CDR3 reads TGCAGTGCTAGGGGACAGGGTGGCAGCACAGATACGCAGTATTTT. It specifies CSARGQGGSTDTQYF.